Listed below are T cell receptor beta chains from one sample, sequenced in a study of T cells in localized non-small cell lung cancer. Sequencing used immunoSEQ multiplex PCR; TCRdb keeps in-frame clones, though not all of them. The sample contains tens of thousands of clones, about 80% of which appear only once. The specimen comprised PBMCs, sampled before any cancer treatment. Source of these receptors: a man aged 40 to 75 with stage II lung adenocarcinoma. The CDR3 runs from the conserved cysteine through the conserved F or W. D genes are given only for firm matches. Clone size is stated in some rows and not others, as once, few, many or a class when expanded.

j_call	v_call	clone_size	d_call	cdr3_nt	cdr3_aa
TRBJ2-5	TRBV6-4	.	.	TGTGCCAGCAGTGACTCGGCCAAACTATCGCGAGAGACCCAGTACTTC	CASSDSAKLSRETQYF
TRBJ2-3	TRBV4-1	.	.	TGCGCCAGCAGCCATATGGGTTTTGAGCCAACAGATACGCAGTATTTT	CASSHMGFEPTDTQYF
TRBJ2-6	TRBV5-1	.	.	TGCGCCAGCAGCGCAGACAGAAGCTCTGGGGCCAACGTCCTGACTTTC	CASSADRSSGANVLTF
TRBJ1-4	TRBV5-1	once	.	TGCGCCAGCAGTTCCGGACAGCAGTCTTCCGAAAAACTGTTTTTT	CASSSGQQSSEKLFF
TRBJ1-2	TRBV6-5	.	.	TGTGCCAGCAGTTACGGCAGGGAGGCCCTTAACTATGGCTACACCTTC	CASSYGREALNYGYTF
TRBJ2-5	TRBV11-2	.	.	TGTGCCAGCAGCTTAGGTTGGGCGGAGACCCAGTACTTC	CASSLGWAETQYF
TRBJ1-2	TRBV18	.	.	TGTGCCAGCTCTCTGGACAGCCCGAACACTAACTATGGCTACACCTTC	CASSLDSPNTNYGYTF
TRBJ2-5	TRBV13	.	TRBD2	TGTGCCAGCAGCTTAGTAGTAGCGGGGGGTCACGTTCGAGAGACCCAGTACTTC	CASSLVVAGGHVRETQYF
TRBJ1-2	TRBV27	.	TRBD1	TGTGCCAGCAGTTCCATGGGGGACAGGGCCTACTATGGCTACACCTTC	CASSSMGDRAYYGYTF
TRBJ1-5	TRBV30	.	.	TGTGCCTGGACCCCACCCCCAGGGGAGGGTCAGCCCCAGCATTTT	CAWTPPPGEGQPQHF
TRBJ1-2	TRBV5-1	.	.	TGCGCCAGCAGTTGGGACGGCGCTAACTATGGCTACACCTTC	CASSWDGANYGYTF
TRBJ2-1	TRBV7-8	.	TRBD2	TGTGCCAGCAGAACTAGCGGGGCCTATGAGCAGTTCTTC	CASRTSGAYEQFF
TRBJ2-1	TRBV9	.	.	TGTGCCAGCAGCCTCGTCTGGGGAGAGCAGTTCTTC	CASSLVWGEQFF
TRBJ1-5	TRBV19	.	.	TGTGCCAGTACCATTCACCAGGGATTCGATCAGCCCCAGCATTTT	CASTIHQGFDQPQHF
TRBJ2-2	TRBV15	.	.	TGTGCCACCAGCAGAGTGCAGGGCGGTGGCGGGAAGGTTGTCGGGGAGCTGTTTTTT	CATSRVQGGGGKVVGELFF
TRBJ1-2	TRBV7-9	.	.	TGTGCCAGCAGCTCCGAGACGGGAGGATTTTATGGCTACACCTTC	CASSSETGGFYGYTF
TRBJ2-3	TRBV5-8	.	.	TGTGCCAGCAGCATTTACAGGGACACAGATACGCAGTATTTT	CASSIYRDTDTQYF
TRBJ2-2	TRBV7-9	.	TRBD1	TGTGCCAGCAGCTCCCGGACAGGCAGCGCGAACACCGGGGAGCTGTTTTTT	CASSSRTGSANTGELFF
TRBJ1-3	TRBV5-6	.	.	TGTGCCAGCAGCTATATGACTGGAAACACCATATATTTT	CASSYMTGNTIYF
TRBJ2-4	TRBV7-2	.	TRBD2	TGTGCCAGCAGCTACACTAGCGGGGGAGCCAAAAACATTCAGTACTTC	CASSYTSGGAKNIQYF
TRBJ2-7	TRBV19	.	.	TGTGCCACCTATCACAGGGATTTACACGAGCAGTACTTC	CATYHRDLHEQYF
TRBJ1-2	TRBV6-4	.	.	TGTGCCAGCAGTCTGGTGCGCCACGGAAAGACCTATGGCTACACCTTC	CASSLVRHGKTYGYTF
TRBJ2-5	TRBV5-6	.	TRBD2	TGTGCCAGCAGCTTGGAGGGACTAGCGGGGGGAGAGACCCAGTACTTC	CASSLEGLAGGETQYF
TRBJ1-1	TRBV19	few	TRBD1	TGTGCCAGTATTTCCGACAGGGATTACACTGAAGCTTTCTTT	CASISDRDYTEAFF
TRBJ1-2	TRBV27	.	.	TGTGCCAGCACCCCTATGGGGGGGGCGACAGGCTACACCTTC	CASTPMGGATGYTF
TRBJ2-5	TRBV4-1	.	.	TGCGCCAGCAGCCAAGGACTAGTGGAGACCCAGTACTTC	CASSQGLVETQYF
TRBJ1-5	TRBV6-1	.	.	TGTGCCAGCAGTACCCAGGGCAATCAGCCCCAGCATTTT	CASSTQGNQPQHF
TRBJ1-4	TRBV19	.	TRBD1	TGTGCCAGCCGGGACAGGGGGAAGGGGACTAATGAAAAACTGTTTTTT	CASRDRGKGTNEKLFF
TRBJ2-3	TRBV6-1	.	TRBD1	TGTGCCACCAGGGACAGGGGAGGCACAGATACGCAGTATTTT	CATRDRGGTDTQYF
TRBJ2-1	TRBV18	few	TRBD2	TGTGCCAGCTCACCGATTTCGGCGGGAGGAAGTAATGAGCAGTTCTTC	CASSPISAGGSNEQFF
TRBJ2-1	TRBV27	.	.	TGTGCCAGCAGTCGCACCGGGTCACATATCTCCTACAATGAGCAGTTCTTC	CASSRTGSHISYNEQFF
TRBJ1-6	TRBV19	few	TRBD1	TGTGCCAGTAGCCAGACTTCCACAGGGGCACGGAATTCACCCCTCCACTTT	CASSQTSTGARNSPLHF
TRBJ1-5	TRBV6-1	.	.	TGTGCCAGCACAGTAGGCAATCAGCCCCAGCATTTT	CASTVGNQPQHF
TRBJ1-5	TRBV6-5	.	.	TGTGCCAGCAGTTACAGGCAGTACAATCAGCCCCAGCATTTT	CASSYRQYNQPQHF
TRBJ2-3	TRBV29-1	few	TRBD2	TGCAGCGCCGATCTAGCGGGGGGAGATACGCAGTATTTT	CSADLAGGDTQYF
TRBJ2-2	TRBV28	.	.	TGTGCCAGCAGTTTTGTGATGACAGGCCAGAACACCGGGGAGCTGTTTTTT	CASSFVMTGQNTGELFF
TRBJ2-1	TRBV5-1	.	.	TGCGCCAGCAGGACAGGTTACAATGAGCAGTTCTTC	CASRTGYNEQFF
TRBJ2-7	TRBV29-1	.	TRBD2	TGCAGCGTTTTGACTAGCGGATTCCCCTACGAGCAGTACTTC	CSVLTSGFPYEQYF
TRBJ1-3	TRBV7-6	.	.	TGTGCCAGCAGCTTAGAACGTTCCACATTCAAGAGCTCTGGAAACACCATATATTTT	CASSLERSTFKSSGNTIYF
TRBJ2-1	TRBV4-3	.	.	TGCGCCAGCAGCCAAGATGGAAATGAGCAGTTCTTC	CASSQDGNEQFF
TRBJ2-5	TRBV19	.	.	TGTGCCAGTAGCAAATTCACAGGCTATCAAGAGACCCAGTACTTC	CASSKFTGYQETQYF
TRBJ2-7	TRBV30	.	.	TGTGCCTGGACTGCTCGGGGGGCAAGATCTTACGAGCAGTACTTC	CAWTARGARSYEQYF
TRBJ2-1	TRBV13	.	TRBD2	TGTGCCAGCAGTCGAGCCGGGACTAGCGGTTACAATGAGCAGTTCTTC	CASSRAGTSGYNEQFF
TRBJ2-7	TRBV7-3	.	TRBD2	TGTGCCAGCAGCCTGACTAGCCAAAGCTCCTACGAGCAGTACTTC	CASSLTSQSSYEQYF
TRBJ2-5	TRBV5-4	once	.	TGTGCCAGCAGCTTGGATCCACTCTCTGGGGACCAGTACTTC	CASSLDPLSGDQYF
TRBJ2-3	TRBV5-1	.	.	TGCGCCAGCAGCTTGGCCAGCGGCTCGAGGGATACGCAGTATTTT	CASSLASGSRDTQYF
TRBJ2-1	TRBV6-1	.	TRBD2	TGTGCCAGCAGTGTCTCGCTAGCGGGGGCCTACAATGAGCAGTTCTTC	CASSVSLAGAYNEQFF
TRBJ1-2	TRBV29-1	.	.	TGCAGCGTTCAGGGTGGAATCAACTATGGCTACACCTTC	CSVQGGINYGYTF